Reported below is one T cell receptor beta chain. Its specificity is not known. This sample is part of a study of CD8 T cells in ankylosing spondylitis. Study-wide points: Typical of ankylosing spondylitis blood, it appeared, was a TCR beta motif of several highly homologous variants. Reportedly, matched ankylosing spondylitis synovial fluid was significantly enriched for disease-linked clones. Existing reports had already noted some motif variants in reactive arthritis synovial fluid and blood.

Researchers built TCR beta libraries using quantitative 5'-RACE with molecular barcodes. TCRdb called the 5' RACE reads again in MiXCR, with one record for every CDR3 protein. The table has about 540,000 distinct CDR3 sequences, 12% seen once. CDR3 length equals 17 residues. Trimming at V came to 0 bases and at J to 8 bases, leaving 15 bases not matched to a gene. The germline gives CDR1 MGHRA, CDR2 YSYEKL. The chain uses TRBV4-1 and TRBJ2-5; 7 bases map to TRBD1. The sample comprised blood, either unsorted or a sorted T cell fraction (not recorded which). The clonotype comes from a male donor with ankylosing spondylitis. CDR3 amino acids: CASSQDQNRGRARTQYF. CDR3 sequence (DNA): TGCGCCAGCAGCCAAGATCAAAACAGGGGCCGCGCCAGAACCCAGTACTTC.